Given below is one T cell receptor (beta chain) in context. The entry originates in a study of blood T cell repertoires in COVID-19. Sequenced by immunoSEQ multiplex PCR; TCRdb stores in-frame clones only, minus some. The sample has 220,000 or so clones, roughly 79% seen once; the top ten hold under 2%. The CDR3 spans 13 residues. Trimming removed 3 bases from V and 5 bases from J, with 10 bases in between. J is TRBJ1-2 and V is TRBV12-3 or TRBV12-4; D uncertain. The sequence was collected from an elderly woman with acute or convalescent COVID-19. Sequencing was done on a sample of peripheral blood. CDR3 DNA: TGTGCCAGCAGTTTCGAGGGATCTTATGGCTACACCTTC. Translated, it gives CASSFEGSYGYTF.